This entry lists 21 T cell receptor beta chains sequenced from one sample in a study of blood T cell repertoires in COVID-19. The assay was immunoSEQ multiplex PCR, and TCRdb's table has in-frame clones only and misses some. The sample contains some 140,000 clones, roughly 78% of which appear only once. The sequenced sample was peripheral blood. The receptor set was obtained from a man aged 55 to 70 with acute or convalescent COVID-19.

The chain is built from TRBV19 and TRBJ1-2; 9 bases match TRBD1. Trimming took 3 bases from V and 8 from J; bases not matched to a gene: 7. Germline V gene data show CDR1 as LNHDA and CDR2 as SQIVND (reference sequence). CDR3 length: 14 residues. The CDR3 protein is CASSISRQGGGYTF. The CDR3 DNA reads TGTGCCAGTAGTATCTCCCGACAGGGGGGAGGCTACACCTTC. Drawing the rest from reference TRBV19 and TRBJ1-2, the complete variable domain is DGGITQSPKYLFRKEGQNVTLSCEQNLNHDAMYWYRQDPGQGLRLIYYSQIVNDFQKGDIAEGYSVSREKKESFPLTVTSAQKNPTAFYLCASSISRQGGGYTFGSGTRLTVV.

The gene calls are TRBV30 and TRBJ1-2, with D perhaps matching TRBD1 (6 bases). Germline V gene lookup returns CDR1 GTSNPN and CDR2 SVGIG (reference sequence). CDR3 length: 13 residues. Between the trimmed V and J ends, which lost 2 bases and 8 bases, there was a span of 15 bases. The DNA for the CDR3 is TGTGCCTGGAGTCCGGGACAAAGTCAAGGCTACACCTTC. Protein product: CAWSPGQSQGYTF. Looking up the rest from reference TRBV30 and TRBJ1-2 gives the full variable domain: SQTIHQWPATLVQPVGSPLSLECTVEGTSNPNLYWYRQAAGRGLQLLFYSVGIGQISSEVPQNLSASRPQDRQFILSSKKLLLSDSGFYLCAWSPGQSQGYTFGSGTRLTVV.

This chain's CDR3 is CASSLPNSPLHF. The CDR3 region has the DNA TGTGCCAGCAGCTTGCCAAATTCACCCCTCCACTTT. This chain joins TRBV5-6 and TRBJ1-6; D gene ambiguous. Per germline, CDR1 SGHDT and CDR2 YYEEEE. The CDR3 consists of 12 residues. Trimming took 1 base from V and 7 from J, leaving 3 bases between them.

V usage is TRBV27 and J usage is TRBJ2-1, with a possible D match to TRBD1 (5 bases). Germline values: CDR1 MNHEY, CDR2 SMNVEV (reference sequence). This CDR3 has 14 amino acids. V lost 9 bases to trimming and J lost 7 bases, with 19 bases between them. The CDR3 nucleotides are TGTGCCAGTGCTTTGGGGCAGTTGGGGAATGAGCAGTTCTTC. It encodes CASALGQLGNEQFF.

The chain employs TRBV7-9 and TRBJ2-3, with D maybe TRBD2 (6 bases). V was shortened by 5 bases and J by 4 bases, with 13 bases between the two germline ends. The V gene's germline CDR1 is SEHNR and CDR2 FQNEAQ (reference sequence). There are 14 residues in the CDR3. As DNA, the CDR3 is TGTGCCAGCAGCCCCGACCTAGCGTCAGATACGCAGTATTTT. It yields the protein CASSPDLASDTQYF.

This rearrangement joins TRBV7-9 to TRBJ1-3; unclear D gene. V was clipped by 6 bases and J by 2 bases, with 8 bases between them. The length of the CDR3 is 13 residues. Germline V gene lookup returns CDR1 SEHNR and CDR2 FQNEAQ (reference sequence). The CDR3 spells CASRQTAGNTIYF. CDR3 bases: TGTGCCAGCAGACAAACAGCTGGAAACACCATATATTTT.

This clone was picked up a small number of times. This chain uses TRBV7-3 with TRBJ2-2; D call uncertain. The ends were cut back, 5 bases at V and 7 bases at J, with 11 bases in the middle. The germline V gene encodes CDR1 SGHTA and CDR2 FQGTGA. This CDR3 has 13 amino acids. This chain's CDR3 is CASSPQVGGELFF. The CDR3 coding sequence is TGTGCCAGCAGCCCTCAGGTCGGCGGGGAGCTGTTTTTT. Variable domain in full (rest from reference TRBV7-3 and TRBJ2-2): GAGVSQTPSNKVTEKGKYVELRCDPISGHTALYWYRQSLGQGPEFLIYFQGTGAADDSGLPNDRFFAVRPEGSVSTLKIQRTERGDSAVYLCASSPQVGGELFFGEGSRLTVL.

This clone was detected only once. The V call is TRBV10-3, the J call TRBJ1-5, with 10 bases aligning to TRBD1. The germline V gene has CDR1 ENHRY and CDR2 SYGVKD. Trimming took 2 bases from V and 7 from J; bases not matched to a gene: 5. The length of the CDR3 is 15 residues. CDR3 sequence (DNA): TGTGCCATCAGTGAGGGGACAGGGGCAGGGCAGCCCCAGCATTTT. Amino acid sequence: CAISEGTGAGQPQHF.

V and J are TRBV2 and TRBJ2-2, with TRBD1 as a possible D gene (6 bases). CDR3 length: 16 residues. The V gene's germline CDR1 is SNHLY and CDR2 FYNNEI. With 7 bases removed from V and 1 base from J, the gap between germline ends came to 16 bases. The CDR3 protein is CASTRDTPQNTGELFF. The DNA of the CDR3 is TGTGCCAGCACCCGGGACACGCCGCAGAACACCGGGGAGCTGTTTTTT.

This clone was recorded a few times. The identical CDR3 is also encoded by other nucleotide sequences in the sample. The rearrangement joins TRBV9 to TRBJ2-3; a possible D gene is TRBD2 (5 bases). The V end was cut by 0 bases, the J end by 2 bases, with 7 bases between. CDR3 length: 14 residues. Looked up from germline, CDR1 is SGDLS and CDR2 is YYNGEE. The CDR3 here is CASSVDRDTDTQYF. For the CDR3, the DNA is TGTGCCAGCAGCGTAGACCGGGACACAGATACGCAGTATTTT.

CDR3 DNA: TGTGCCAGCAGCTCGGGTCACGGATCCTACGAGCAGTACTTC. It yields the protein CASSSGHGSYEQYF. The chain links TRBV11-3 to TRBJ2-7; no definite D call. CDR1 and CDR2 (germline): SGHNT, YENEEA. V gave up 4 bases and J gave up 1 base, with 11 bases separating them. CDR3 length: 14 residues.

This clone was detected only once. The rearrangement joins TRBV28 to TRBJ1-4, with TRBD1 matching over 7 bases. The CDR3 loop spans 15 amino acids. The germline gives CDR1 MDHEN, CDR2 SYDVKM. V lost 5 bases, J lost 4 bases, and 7 bases stayed unmatched. The CDR3 is CASSRQGAFNEKLFF. The DNA for the CDR3 is TGTGCCAGCAGTCGACAGGGAGCCTTTAATGAAAAACTGTTTTTT.

This chain connects TRBV5-1 to TRBJ1-4; D possibly corresponds to TRBD1 (6 bases). Germline V gene lookup returns CDR1 SGHRS and CDR2 YFSETQ. The CDR3 extends over 16 amino acids. V was pared by 1 base and J by 0 bases, with 10 bases between. In DNA form, the CDR3 reads TGCGCCAGCAGCTTGTCAGGGGCCTCAACTAATGAAAAACTGTTTTTT. Amino acid sequence: CASSLSGASTNEKLFF.

The CDR3 DNA sequence: TGTGCCAGCTCGCGGACAGGGATGAACACTGAAGCTTTCTTT. Translated: CASSRTGMNTEAFF. V and J are TRBV18 and TRBJ1-1; TRBD1 aligns across 8 bases. Germline CDR1 and CDR2: KGHSH and LQKENI. The CDR3 is made up of 14 amino acids. V lost 6 bases and J lost 0; bases outside the gene matches: 3.

About this clone: The sample contains more than one DNA sequence encoding this CDR3. The gene calls are TRBV30 and TRBJ1-1, with D hard to call. CDR1 and CDR2 (germline): GTSNPN, SVGIG (reference sequence). This CDR3 contains 13 residues. V was cut by 0 bases and J by 1 base, with 6 bases left in between. The CDR3 DNA reads TGTGCCTGGAGTGTAAACAGGAACACTGAAGCTTTCTTT. The encoded protein is CAWSVNRNTEAFF.

This clone has only a few counts. V gene TRBV28 combines with J gene TRBJ1-1, with D maybe TRBD1 (6 bases). Trimming took 1 base from V and 9 from J, leaving 18 bases between them. The CDR3 runs to 15 residues. Germline CDR1 MDHEN, CDR2 SYDVKM. CDR3 residues: CASSLSFAGADKAFF. The CDR3 DNA sequence: TGTGCCAGCAGTTTATCTTTTGCGGGGGCGGACAAAGCTTTCTTT.

V gene TRBV5-4 combines with J gene TRBJ2-2; 8 bases are a match to TRBD2. Germline CDR1 reads SGHNT; CDR2 reads YYREEE (reference sequence). V lost 4 bases to trimming and J lost 0 bases; unmatched junction nucleotides: 8. The CDR3 has 17 residues. The CDR3 sequence is CASSLRTSPANTGELFF. The CDR3 DNA is TGTGCCAGCAGCCTACGGACTAGCCCTGCGAACACCGGGGAGCTGTTTTTT.

The chain links TRBV19 to TRBJ2-7; TRBD2 aligns across 14 bases. This CDR3 region has 17 residues. J lost 4 bases, V lost 6 bases, and 11 bases had no gene match. CDR1 is LNHDA, CDR2 SQIVND, per germline (reference sequence). The CDR3: CASSNPGLAGVGYEQYF. The CDR3 nucleotides read TGTGCCAGTAGCAATCCGGGACTAGCGGGAGTTGGTTACGAGCAGTACTTC.

This chain connects TRBV18 to TRBJ2-1; 13 bases line up with TRBD2. Per the germline V gene, CDR1 is KGHSH and CDR2 is LQKENI. J was trimmed by 2 bases and V by 4 bases; bases with no gene match: 2. The CDR3 has 16 residues. The CDR3 sequence is CASSLGTSGTYNEQFF. Here the CDR3 DNA reads TGTGCCAGCTCACTTGGGACTAGCGGGACCTACAATGAGCAGTTCTTC.

The V and J genes are TRBV7-2 and TRBJ1-2; 8 nucleotides match TRBD1. Germline V gene sequence: CDR1 SGHTA, CDR2 FQGNSA. The CDR3 runs 14 residues. J was trimmed by 2 bases and V by 3 bases; bases with no gene match: 2. This chain's CDR3 is CASSLGTGNYGYTF. The CDR3 DNA reads TGTGCCAGCAGCTTGGGGACAGGAAACTATGGCTACACCTTC.

This chain joins TRBV14 and TRBJ1-6, with D uncertain. Germline CDR1 reads SGHDN; CDR2 reads FVKESK. The ends were cut back, 2 bases at V and 8 bases at J, with 4 bases in the middle. This CDR3 has 12 residues. The CDR3 DNA reads as TGTGCCAGCAGCCAAAACTATTCACCCCTCCACTTT. It encodes CASSQNYSPLHF.